These 13 T cell receptor beta chains were all obtained from the same sample, sequenced in a study of T-cell memory formation after mild COVID-19. MiXCR, run by TCRdb on the 5' RACE reads, gives a single entry per CDR3 protein. The sample consists of roughly 68,000 distinct CDR3 sequences, approximately 16% of them appearing once. What was sequenced was PBMCs or a T cell subset sorted from them (not recorded which). The receptor set was obtained from an adult woman who had mild COVID-19 (a few samples of this study predate the infection). Cell type and time point are not known.

This clonotype has just a few counts. The chain has TRBV6-1 and TRBJ1-2; D unresolved. Per the germline V gene, CDR1 is MNHNS and CDR2 is SASEGT. CDR3 length: 13 residues. V lost 4 bases, J lost 6 bases, and 12 bases lay in between. CDR3 protein: CASSVSEFDGYTF. The CDR3 nucleotides are TGTGCCAGCAGTGTATCCGAGTTCGATGGCTACACCTTC.

This clonotype was detected a few times. V gene TRBV12-3 or TRBV12-4 combines with J gene TRBJ2-7; 9 bases fit TRBD1. This CDR3 is 14 amino acids long. The V gene end was trimmed by 4 bases and the J gene end by 6 bases; junction bases not matched to a gene: 7. The CDR3 protein is CASSSTWDRAEQYF. CDR3 sequence (DNA): TGTGCCAGCAGTTCCACTTGGGACAGGGCCGAGCAGTACTTC.

This clonotype has at least ten counts. The chain combines TRBV9 with TRBJ2-3; 9 bases map to TRBD1. There are 14 residues in the CDR3. Germline V lookup: CDR1 SGDLS, CDR2 YYNGEE. V was clipped by 3 bases and J by 3 bases; unmatched bases: 2. The CDR3 loop reads CASSADRGTDTQYF. Written as DNA, the CDR3 is TGTGCCAGCAGCGCCGACAGGGGGACAGATACGCAGTATTTT.

Here the CDR3 DNA reads TGTGCCAGCAGTTTAAATGGGGGGAGAGCGAACACTGAAGCTTTCTTT. Translated, it gives CASSLNGGRANTEAFF. The chain uses TRBV27 and TRBJ1-1; possibly TRBD1 for D (5 bases). CDR1 and CDR2 from the germline V gene are MNHEY and SMNVEV (reference sequence). Trimming took 2 bases from V and 1 from J, leaving 14 bases between them. The CDR3 is made up of 16 amino acids.

This clonotype was seen a few times. The chain is built from TRBV24-1 and TRBJ2-1; tentative D call: TRBD1 (5 bases). The germline gives CDR1 KGHDR, CDR2 SFDVKD. This CDR3 is 13 amino acids long. Trimming stripped 5 bases from V and 5 bases from J, with 9 bases between. Here the CDR3 reads CATSGVGDNEQFF. The CDR3 DNA sequence: TGTGCCACCAGTGGCGTAGGGGACAATGAGCAGTTCTTC.

The chain employs TRBV7-9 and TRBJ2-2; D is undetermined. The germline CDR1 and CDR2 sequences are SEHNR and FQNEAQ (reference sequence). V lost 2 bases to trimming and J lost 1 base, with 2 bases between them. The CDR3 runs to 13 residues. DNA of the CDR3: TGTGCCAGCAGCTTATTGAACACCGGGGAGCTGTTTTTT. It yields the protein CASSLLNTGELFF. The variable domain in full, completed from reference TRBV7-9 and TRBJ2-2, reads DTGVSQNPRHKITKRGQNVTFRCDPISEHNRLYWYRQTLGQGPEFLTYFQNEAQLEKSRLLSDRFSAERPKGSFSTLEIQRTEQGDSAMYLCASSLLNTGELFFGEGSRLTVL.

The chain uses TRBV7-8 and TRBJ2-1; D is ambiguous. Germline CDR1 reads SGHVS; CDR2 reads FQNEAQ. The germline V and J ends were trimmed by 3 bases and 6 bases, with 6 bases remaining between them. CDR3 length: 12 amino acids. CDR3 nucleotides: TGTGCCAGCAGCTTGGGGTTCAATGAGCAGTTCTTC. Translation gives CASSLGFNEQFF.

The rearrangement joins TRBV11-2 to TRBJ1-2; TRBD1 is a possible D gene (5 bases). V lost 5 bases and J 0 bases, leaving 16 bases between the germline ends. The CDR3 is 16 residues long. Looked up from germline, CDR1 is SGHAT and CDR2 is FQNNGV. CDR3 protein: CASSQGGTPANYGYTF. CDR3 nucleotide sequence: TGTGCCAGCAGCCAGGGAGGGACTCCAGCTAACTATGGCTACACCTTC.

This clonotype was counted a few times. V and J are TRBV20-1 and TRBJ2-1; D remains ambiguous. V lost 1 base to trimming and J lost 5 bases, with 12 bases between them. The CDR3 has 14 amino acids. Per the germline V gene, CDR1 is DFQATT and CDR2 is SNEGSKA (reference sequence). CDR3 bases: TGCAGTGCTAGAGCCAGAGTACGGGACAATGAGCAGTTCTTC. It encodes CSARARVRDNEQFF.

This clonotype was detected only a few times. The chain joins TRBV9 to TRBJ1-1; 8 positions match TRBD1. Germline V gives CDR1 SGDLS, CDR2 YYNGEE. V shed 3 bases, J shed 0 bases, and the junction held 4 bases outside the gene matches. This CDR3 is built from 15 residues. The CDR3 DNA is TGTGCCAGCAGCGCGGGGGACAGGCTGAACACTGAAGCTTTCTTT. This sequence encodes CASSAGDRLNTEAFF. The variable domain in full, completed from reference TRBV9 and TRBJ1-1, reads DSGVTQTPKHLITATGQRVTLRCSPRSGDLSVYWYQQSLDQGLQFLIQYYNGEERAKGNILERFSAQQFPDLHSELNLSSLELGDSALYFCASSAGDRLNTEAFFGQGTRLTVV.

The J gene is TRBJ1-3, the V gene TRBV7-3; the D gene is possibly TRBD1 (5 bases). Germline V gives CDR1 SGHTA, CDR2 FQGTGA. V was pared by 5 bases and J by 4 bases, with 15 bases between. The CDR3 contains 15 residues. The CDR3 DNA sequence: TGTGCCAGCAGCCTCCTGAGGGGACCGGGAAACACCATATATTTT. Translation gives CASSLLRGPGNTIYF.

This clonotype was counted between two and nine times. The J gene is TRBJ2-1, the V gene TRBV4-3; TRBD2 matches 13 bases. Germline V lookup: CDR1 LGHNA, CDR2 YSLEER. The CDR3 runs to 17 residues. Trimming at V came to 0 bases and at J to 7 bases, leaving 6 bases not matched to a gene. The CDR3: CASSQDQTSGRGNEQFF. For the CDR3, the DNA is TGCGCCAGCAGCCAAGATCAAACTAGCGGGAGGGGGAATGAGCAGTTCTTC.

A few counts support this clonotype. The gene calls are TRBV29-1 and TRBJ2-7, with 12 nucleotides matching TRBD2. The CDR3 totals 13 residues. Per germline, CDR1 SQVTM and CDR2 ANQGSEA. With V trimmed by 6 bases and J by 9 bases, 9 bases remained unmatched. DNA for the CDR3: TGCAGCGTCCGGACTAGCGGGAAGTACCGGCAGTACTTC. This translates into CSVRTSGKYRQYF.